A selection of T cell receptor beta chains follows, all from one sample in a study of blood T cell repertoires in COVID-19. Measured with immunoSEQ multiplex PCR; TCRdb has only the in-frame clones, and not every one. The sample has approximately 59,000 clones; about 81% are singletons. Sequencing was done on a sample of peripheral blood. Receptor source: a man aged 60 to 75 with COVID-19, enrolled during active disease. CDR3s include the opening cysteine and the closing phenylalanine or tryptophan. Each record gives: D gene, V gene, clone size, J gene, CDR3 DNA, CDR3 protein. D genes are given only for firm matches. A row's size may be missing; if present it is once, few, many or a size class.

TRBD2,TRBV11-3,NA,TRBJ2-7,TGTGCCAGCAGCGTCCTCCGCCTAGAGCGGGGCTACGAGCAGTACTTC,CASSVLRLERGYEQYF
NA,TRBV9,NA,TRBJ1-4,TGTGCCAGCAGTCACCCCGGCGAGGGTGAAAAACTGTTTTTT,CASSHPGEGEKLFF
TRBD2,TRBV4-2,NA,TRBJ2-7,TGTGCCAGCAGCCATAGCGGACTAGCGGGGGGAAGGGAGCAGTACTTC,CASSHSGLAGGREQYF
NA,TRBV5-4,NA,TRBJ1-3,TGTGCCAGCAGCTTGACAGGATCTGGAAACACCATATATTTT,CASSLTGSGNTIYF
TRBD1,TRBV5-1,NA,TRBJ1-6,TGCGCCAGCAGCTTGGCCGTATCGGACAGGTCCAGAGGGGGCTCCTATAATTCACCCCTCCACTTT,CASSLAVSDRSRGGSYNSPLHF
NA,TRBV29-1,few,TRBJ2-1,TGCAGCGTGTACAGCTCCTACAATGAGCAGTTCTTC,CSVYSSYNEQFF
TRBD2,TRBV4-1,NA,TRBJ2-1,TGCGCCAGCAGCCAAGCAAGCGGGGGGGCCTACAATGAGCAGTTCTTC,CASSQASGGAYNEQFF
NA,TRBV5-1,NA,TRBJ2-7,TGCGCCAGGGTAGCTTTATCCCCTTACGAGCAGTACTTC,CARVALSPYEQYF
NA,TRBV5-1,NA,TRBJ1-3,TGCGCCAGCAGCTCCCTCCCCGGAAACACCATATATTTT,CASSSLPGNTIYF
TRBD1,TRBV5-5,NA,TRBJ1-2,TGTGCCAGCAGCTCCCCGGGGGGACAGGGGGCAGCTGGCTACACCTTC,CASSSPGGQGAAGYTF
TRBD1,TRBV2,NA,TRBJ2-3,TGTGCCAGCGGACAGGTTGGAGATACGCAGTATTTT,CASGQVGDTQYF
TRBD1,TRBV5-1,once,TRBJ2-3,TGCGCCAGCAGCGGCGGGACAGGACGCGGAGGTACGCAGTATTTT,CASSGGTGRGGTQYF
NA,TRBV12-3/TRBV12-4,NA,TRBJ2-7,TGTGCCAGCAGGGGGAGGGGGAGGTACGAGCAGTACTTC,CASRGRGRYEQYF
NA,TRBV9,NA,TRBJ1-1,TGTGCCAGCAGTGCCTCAGGGTACATGAACACTGAAGCTTTCTTT,CASSASGYMNTEAFF
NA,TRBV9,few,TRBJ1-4,TGTGCCAGCAGCGTCCAGGGAACTAATGAAAAACTGTTTTTT,CASSVQGTNEKLFF
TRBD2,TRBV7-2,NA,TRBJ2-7,TGTGCCAGCAGCTTACATCTAGCGGGGGACAGGAACTTC,CASSLHLAGDRNF
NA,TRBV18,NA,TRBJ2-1,TGTGCCAGCTCACCGAACTCTGCTGAGCAGTTCTTC,CASSPNSAEQFF
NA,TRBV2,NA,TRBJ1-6,TGTGCCAGCAGCGAGCCGGGGGGGGTTAATTCACCCCTCCACTTT,CASSEPGGVNSPLHF
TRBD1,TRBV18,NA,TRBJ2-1,TGTGCCAGCTCCCCTCTAGGACAGGGTTCCTACAATGAGCAGTTCTTC,CASSPLGQGSYNEQFF
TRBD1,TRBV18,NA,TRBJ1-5,TGTGCCAGCTCACCAGGGACAGGGGGTGGCAATCAGCCCCAGCATTTT,CASSPGTGGGNQPQHF
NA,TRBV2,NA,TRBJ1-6,TGTGCCAGCAGTGAATTGGAGGGTATCAACGGCTCACCCCTCCACTTT,CASSELEGINGSPLHF
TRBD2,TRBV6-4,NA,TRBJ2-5,TGTGCCAGCAGTGCGCTAGCGGGGGGGCTGGAGACCCAGTACTTC,CASSALAGGLETQYF
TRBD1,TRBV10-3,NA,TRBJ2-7,TGTGCCATCAGTGAGGGACAGGGGACCGAGCAGTACTTC,CAISEGQGTEQYF
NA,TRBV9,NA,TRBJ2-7,TGTGCCAGCAGCTCACAGGCCGGGACAACCTACGAGCAGTACTTC,CASSSQAGTTYEQYF
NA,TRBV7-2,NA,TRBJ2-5,TGTGCCAGCAGCTTAGGGGGCTCCGGGACTCCCATATTCGGCCAGTACTTC,CASSLGGSGTPIFGQYF
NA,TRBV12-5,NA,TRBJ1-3,TGTGCTAGTGGTTTCCTAACAGGGTCTGGAAACACCATATATTTT,CASGFLTGSGNTIYF
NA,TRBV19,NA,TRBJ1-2,TGTGCCAGTATAGGGGGATTGGGCTACACCTTC,CASIGGLGYTF
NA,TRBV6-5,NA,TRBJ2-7,TGTGCCAGCAGTCTAGACGGATCCTACGAGCAGTACTTC,CASSLDGSYEQYF
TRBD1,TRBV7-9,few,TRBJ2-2,TGTGCCAGCAGCGCCCGACAGGGGGGCACCGGGGAGCTGTTTTTT,CASSARQGGTGELFF
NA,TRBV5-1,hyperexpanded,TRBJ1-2,TGCGCCAGCAGCTCCTCCCAAGGTGCAGGCTATAACTATGGCTACACCTTC,CASSSSQGAGYNYGYTF
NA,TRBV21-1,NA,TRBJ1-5,TGTGCCAGCAGCAAAGGGCCGATGGGACAGCTCAATCAGCCCCAGCATTTT,CASSKGPMGQLNQPQHF
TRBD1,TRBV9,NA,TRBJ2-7,TGTGCCAGCAGCGGACACCAGGGGGAGACCTACGAGCAGTACTTC,CASSGHQGETYEQYF
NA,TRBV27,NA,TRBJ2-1,TGTGCCAGCAGTTCCCGGACTATCGGCTCCTACAATGAGCAGTTCTTC,CASSSRTIGSYNEQFF
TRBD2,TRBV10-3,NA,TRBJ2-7,TGTGCCATCAGTGAGGGACTAGCGGGAGGGTTGAACGAGCAGTACTTC,CAISEGLAGGLNEQYF
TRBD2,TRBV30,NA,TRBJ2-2,TGCGCCCTAACAGTCAGCGGGATGTCAGGGGAGCTGTTTTTT,CALTVSGMSGELFF
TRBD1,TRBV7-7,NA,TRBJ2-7,TGTGCTAGCAGCGCCGGGACAGGGGGCTCCTACGAGCAGTACTTC,CASSAGTGGSYEQYF
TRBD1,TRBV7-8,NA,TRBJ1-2,TGTGCCAGCAGCTCCGACAGGGGCGCTGGCTACACCTTC,CASSSDRGAGYTF